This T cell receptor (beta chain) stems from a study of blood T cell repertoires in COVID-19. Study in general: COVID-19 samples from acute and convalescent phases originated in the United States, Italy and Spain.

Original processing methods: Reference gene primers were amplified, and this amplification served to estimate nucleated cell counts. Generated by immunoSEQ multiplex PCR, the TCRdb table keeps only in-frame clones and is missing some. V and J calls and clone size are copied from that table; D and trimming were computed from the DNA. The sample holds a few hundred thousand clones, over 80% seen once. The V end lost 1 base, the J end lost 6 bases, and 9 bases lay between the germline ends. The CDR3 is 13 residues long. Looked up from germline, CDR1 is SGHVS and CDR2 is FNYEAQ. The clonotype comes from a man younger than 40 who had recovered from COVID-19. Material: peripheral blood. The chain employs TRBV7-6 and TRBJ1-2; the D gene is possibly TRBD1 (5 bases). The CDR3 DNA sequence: TGTGCCAGCAGCTTAGGGGGGGAGAATGGCTACACCTTC. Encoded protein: CASSLGGENGYTF.